This T cell receptor beta chain was sequenced in a study of blood T cells in healthy people across ages. Whole-study findings and limits: Older age coincided with a roughly linear decline in TCR beta diversity per million T cells.

Comment on this clonotype: What it recognizes is unknown.

The authors extracted at least 5 micrograms of total RNA per sample. Trimming cost V 6 bases and J 0 bases, with 14 bases left between them. CDR1 and CDR2 (germline): MNHEY, SMNVEV (reference sequence). The CDR3 contains 16 residues. A second about 7 to 12 cycle PCR used barcoded and J-beta primers. TCRdb called the 5' RACE reads again in MiXCR, with one record for every CDR3 protein. This table holds hundreds of thousands of distinct CDR3 sequences, nearly 25% found once. These data were also reused for a study on T cells of mothers and their children. This second study says: Within related and unrelated pairs, thymic selection shapes TCR recombination output in a similar way.

Specimen: blood. The clonotype comes from a boy aged 5-17 years in good health. The chain combines TRBV27 with TRBJ1-4; D unresolved. CDR3 sequence reads: CASRLTTRPTNEKLFF. Written as DNA, the CDR3 is TGTGCCAGCAGGCTTACAACCCGCCCAACTAATGAAAAACTGTTTTTT.